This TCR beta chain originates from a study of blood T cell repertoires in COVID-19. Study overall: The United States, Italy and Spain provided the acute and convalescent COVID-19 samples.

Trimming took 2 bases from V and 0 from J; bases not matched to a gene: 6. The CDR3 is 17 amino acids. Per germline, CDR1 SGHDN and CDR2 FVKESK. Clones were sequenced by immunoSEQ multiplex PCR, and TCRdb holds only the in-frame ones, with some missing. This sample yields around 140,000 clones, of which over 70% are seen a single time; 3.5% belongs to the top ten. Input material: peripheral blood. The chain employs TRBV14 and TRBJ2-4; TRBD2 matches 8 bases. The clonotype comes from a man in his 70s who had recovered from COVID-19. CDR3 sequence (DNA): TGTGCCAGCAGCCAAAATCGGCGGGAGGAAGCCAAAAACATTCAGTACTTC. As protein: CASSQNRREEAKNIQYF.